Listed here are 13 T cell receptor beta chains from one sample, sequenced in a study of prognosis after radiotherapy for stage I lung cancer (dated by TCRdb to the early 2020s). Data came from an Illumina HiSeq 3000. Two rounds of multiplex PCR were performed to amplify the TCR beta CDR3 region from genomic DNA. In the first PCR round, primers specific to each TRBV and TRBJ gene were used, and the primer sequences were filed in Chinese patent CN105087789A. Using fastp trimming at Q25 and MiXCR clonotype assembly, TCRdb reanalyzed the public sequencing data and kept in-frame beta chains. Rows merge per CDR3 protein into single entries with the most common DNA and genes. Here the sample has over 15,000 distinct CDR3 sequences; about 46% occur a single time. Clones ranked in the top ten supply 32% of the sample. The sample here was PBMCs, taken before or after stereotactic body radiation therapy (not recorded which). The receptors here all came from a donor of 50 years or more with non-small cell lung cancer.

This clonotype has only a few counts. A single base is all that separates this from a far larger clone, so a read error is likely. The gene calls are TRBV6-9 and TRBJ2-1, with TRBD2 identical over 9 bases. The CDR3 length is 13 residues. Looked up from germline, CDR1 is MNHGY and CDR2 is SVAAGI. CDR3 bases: TGTACCAGCAGTGAAGCTAGCGGGACGGGGCAGTTCTTC. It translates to CTSSEASGTGQFF.

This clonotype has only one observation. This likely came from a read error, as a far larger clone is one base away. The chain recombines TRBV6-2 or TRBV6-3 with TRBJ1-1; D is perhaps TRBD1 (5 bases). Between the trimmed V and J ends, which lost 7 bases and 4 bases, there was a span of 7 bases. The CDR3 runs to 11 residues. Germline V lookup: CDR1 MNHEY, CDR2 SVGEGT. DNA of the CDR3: TGTGCCAGCAAAGGGGTCACTGAAGCTTTCTTT. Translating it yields CASKGVTEAFF.

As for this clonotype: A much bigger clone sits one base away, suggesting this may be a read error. The CDR3 loop reads CASRVDLNTEAFF. The CDR3 DNA follows: TGTGCCAGCAGAGTGGACCTCAACACTGAAGCTTTCTTT. The chain links TRBV7-8 to TRBJ1-1; D gene unclear. CDR1 and CDR2 from the germline V gene are SGHVS and FQNEAQ. This CDR3 has 13 amino acids. Deletions cut 6 bases from V and 2 bases from J, with 10 bases between.

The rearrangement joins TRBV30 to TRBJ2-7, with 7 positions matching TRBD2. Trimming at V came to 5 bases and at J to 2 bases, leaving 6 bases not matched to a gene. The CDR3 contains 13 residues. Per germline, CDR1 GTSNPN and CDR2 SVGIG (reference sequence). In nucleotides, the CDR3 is TGTGCCTGGGCTAAGGCGGGGGCCTACGAGCAGTACTTC. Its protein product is CAWAKAGAYEQYF.

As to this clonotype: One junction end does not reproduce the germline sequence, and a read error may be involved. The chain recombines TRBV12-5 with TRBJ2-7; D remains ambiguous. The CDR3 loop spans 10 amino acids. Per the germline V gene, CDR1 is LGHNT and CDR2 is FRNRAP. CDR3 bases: TGTGCTAGTGGTTTGGTGAGGAGAAACTTC. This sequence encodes CASGLVRRNF. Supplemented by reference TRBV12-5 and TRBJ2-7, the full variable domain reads DARVTQTPRHKVTEMGQEVTMRCQPILGHNTVFWYRQTMMQGLELLAYFRNRAPLDDSGMPKDRFSAEMPDATLATLKIQPSEPRDSAVYFCASGLVRRNFGPGTRLTVT.

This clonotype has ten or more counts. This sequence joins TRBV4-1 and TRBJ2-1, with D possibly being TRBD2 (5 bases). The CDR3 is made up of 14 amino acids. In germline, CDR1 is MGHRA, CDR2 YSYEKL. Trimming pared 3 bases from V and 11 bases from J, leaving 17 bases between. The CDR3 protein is CASSQVPLSVKQFF. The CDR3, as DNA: TGCGCCAGCAGCCAGGTCCCCCTTAGCGTAAAGCAGTTCTTC.

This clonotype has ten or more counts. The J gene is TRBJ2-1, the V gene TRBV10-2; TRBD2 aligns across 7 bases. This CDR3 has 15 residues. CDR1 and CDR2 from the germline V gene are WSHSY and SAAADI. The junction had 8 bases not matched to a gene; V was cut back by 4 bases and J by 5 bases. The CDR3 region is CASSVGRAWDNEQFF. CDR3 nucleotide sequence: TGCGCCAGCAGTGTTGGGAGGGCCTGGGACAATGAGCAGTTCTTC.

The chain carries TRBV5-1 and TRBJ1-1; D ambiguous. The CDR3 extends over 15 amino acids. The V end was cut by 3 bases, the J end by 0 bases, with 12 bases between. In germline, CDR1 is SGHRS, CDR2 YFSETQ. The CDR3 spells CASSWQLRVNTEAFF. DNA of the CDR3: TGCGCCAGCAGCTGGCAGTTACGGGTGAACACTGAAGCTTTCTTT.

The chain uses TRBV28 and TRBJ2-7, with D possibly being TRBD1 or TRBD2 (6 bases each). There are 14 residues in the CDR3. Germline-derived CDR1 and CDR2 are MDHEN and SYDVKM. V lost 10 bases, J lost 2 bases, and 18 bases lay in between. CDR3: CATTLGGLTYEQYF. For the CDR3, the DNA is TGTGCCACCACCTTAGGGGGACTCACCTACGAGCAGTACTTC.

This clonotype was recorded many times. This chain's CDR3 is CASSYDLGLPEAFF. In DNA, the CDR3 is TGTGCCAGCAGTTACGATTTGGGGTTACCTGAAGCTTTCTTT. The chain recombines TRBV6-5 with TRBJ1-1, with unresolved D. With 2 bases removed from V and 6 bases from J, the gap between germline ends came to 13 bases. CDR3 length: 14 residues. Germline V gene sequence: CDR1 MNHEY, CDR2 SVGAGI.

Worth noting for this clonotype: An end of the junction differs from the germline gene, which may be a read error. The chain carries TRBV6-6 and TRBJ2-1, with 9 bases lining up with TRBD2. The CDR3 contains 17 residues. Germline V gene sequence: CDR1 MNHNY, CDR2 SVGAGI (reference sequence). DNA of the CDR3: TGTGCCAGCAGTTACCCGAGTGGCCCTAGCGGGAACAATGAGCATTTCTTC. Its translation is CASSYPSGPSGNNEHFF.

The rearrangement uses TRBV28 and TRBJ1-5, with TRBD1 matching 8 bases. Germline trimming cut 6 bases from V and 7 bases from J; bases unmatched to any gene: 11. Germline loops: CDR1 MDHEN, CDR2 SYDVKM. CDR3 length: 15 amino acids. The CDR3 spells CASRDPERQGQPQHF. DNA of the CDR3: TGTGCCAGCAGGGATCCAGAAAGACAGGGGCAGCCCCAGCATTTT.

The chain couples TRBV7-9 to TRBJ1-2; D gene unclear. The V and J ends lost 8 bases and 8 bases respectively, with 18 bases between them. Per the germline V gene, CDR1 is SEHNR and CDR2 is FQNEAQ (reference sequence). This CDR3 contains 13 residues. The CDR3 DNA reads TGTGCCAGCGGCGGTTGGTTGCTGGAAGGCTACACCTTC. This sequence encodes CASGGWLLEGYTF.